Reported below is one TCR beta chain. Its antigen is undetermined. The CDR3 extends over 15 amino acids. V lost 1 base and J 2 bases, leaving 11 bases between the germline ends. The germline CDR1 and CDR2 sequences are SGHTA and FQGNSA. The data are from a study of T cells after yellow fever vaccination. Using its own MiXCR run on the 5' RACE reads, TCRdb lists one record per CDR3 protein. This sample has 300,000 to 400,000 distinct CDR3 sequences, with more than 8.5% found just once. Study findings and constraints: Detected again after the booster were most primary-vaccination clones, at 96% CD4 and nearly 90% CD8.

Sequences were derived from PBMCs, sampled on the day of the first yellow fever vaccination. This TCR was recovered from a man aged 18 to 35 who received the YFV17D yellow fever vaccine. The chain couples TRBV7-2 to TRBJ1-1; the D gene is possibly TRBD1 (6 bases). CDR3 nucleotide sequence: TGTGCCAGCAGCTTAGTGGGGGGCTCAAACACTGAAGCTTTCTTT. Translated: CASSLVGGSNTEAFF.